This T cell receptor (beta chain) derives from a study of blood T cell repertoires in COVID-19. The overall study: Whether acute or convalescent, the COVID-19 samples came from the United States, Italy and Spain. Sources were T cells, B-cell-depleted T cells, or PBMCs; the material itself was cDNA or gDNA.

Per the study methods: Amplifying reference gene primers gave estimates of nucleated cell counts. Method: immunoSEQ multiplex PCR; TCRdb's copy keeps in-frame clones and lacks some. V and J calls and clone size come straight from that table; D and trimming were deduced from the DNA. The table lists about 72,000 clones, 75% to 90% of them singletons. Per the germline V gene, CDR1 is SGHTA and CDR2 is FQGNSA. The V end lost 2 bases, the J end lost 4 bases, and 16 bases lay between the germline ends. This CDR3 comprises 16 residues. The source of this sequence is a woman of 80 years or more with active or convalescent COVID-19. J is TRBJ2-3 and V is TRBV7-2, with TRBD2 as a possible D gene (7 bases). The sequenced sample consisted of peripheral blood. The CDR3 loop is CASSLFGGGIADTQYF. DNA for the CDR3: TGTGCCAGCAGCTTATTTGGCGGGGGCATTGCAGATACGCAGTATTTT.